This is a list of T cell receptor beta chains from one sample in a study of post-analysis software for immune sequencing data. TCRdb redid the calling of the PCR reads with MiXCR, one entry per CDR3 protein. The repertoire holds 350,000 to 450,000 distinct CDR3 sequences, with 30% to 45% as singletons. The source material was blood. These receptors all come from a girl aged 2-10 years with multiple sclerosis. Both conserved end residues are part of each CDR3. Fields, in order: D gene, CDR3 length, clone size, V gene, J gene, CDR3 DNA, CDR3 protein. D genes are given only for firm matches. Not every row has a clone size; where given, it reads once, few, many or a size class.

d_call: NA
cdr3_length: 15
clone_size: NA
v_call: TRBV7-6
j_call: TRBJ2-3
cdr3_nt: TGTGCCAGCAGACCAGAGGCTAGCGGCACAGATACGCAGTATTTT
cdr3_aa: CASRPEASGTDTQYF

d_call: TRBD1
cdr3_length: 15
clone_size: NA
v_call: TRBV2
j_call: TRBJ2-2
cdr3_nt: TGTGCCAGCAGTGCCGACAGGGGATTCACCGGGGAGCTGTTTTTT
cdr3_aa: CASSADRGFTGELFF

d_call: TRBD2
cdr3_length: 16
clone_size: NA
v_call: TRBV7-2
j_call: TRBJ2-5
cdr3_nt: TGTGCCAGCAGCCAAACTAGCGGGGGGATCGTGGAGACCCAGTACTTC
cdr3_aa: CASSQTSGGIVETQYF

d_call: NA
cdr3_length: 12
clone_size: few
v_call: TRBV27
j_call: TRBJ2-5
cdr3_nt: TGTGCCAGCAGTTTATCAGGTGGGACCCAGTACTTC
cdr3_aa: CASSLSGGTQYF

d_call: NA
cdr3_length: 11
clone_size: few
v_call: TRBV29-1
j_call: TRBJ2-7
cdr3_nt: TGCAGCGTTGCCGGGACCTACGAGCAGTACTTC
cdr3_aa: CSVAGTYEQYF

d_call: NA
cdr3_length: 17
clone_size: NA
v_call: TRBV27
j_call: TRBJ1-2
cdr3_nt: TGTGCCAGCAGTCACACCATACCGGGCCAGAGGGGTGATGGCTACACCTTC
cdr3_aa: CASSHTIPGQRGDGYTF

d_call: NA
cdr3_length: 16
clone_size: NA
v_call: TRBV20-1
j_call: TRBJ2-3
cdr3_nt: TGCAGTGCTAGAGATTGGGGGGTCACGATCAGGGATACGCAGTATTTT
cdr3_aa: CSARDWGVTIRDTQYF

d_call: NA
cdr3_length: 14
clone_size: few
v_call: TRBV29-1
j_call: TRBJ1-4
cdr3_nt: TGCAGCGTTGAAGTTGCGGACGCGCACGAAAAACTGTTTTTT
cdr3_aa: CSVEVADAHEKLFF

d_call: NA
cdr3_length: 15
clone_size: NA
v_call: TRBV2
j_call: TRBJ1-5
cdr3_nt: TGTGCCAGCAGTGAATTCGGCGGAAGCAATCAGCCCCAGCATTTT
cdr3_aa: CASSEFGGSNQPQHF

d_call: TRBD1
cdr3_length: 15
clone_size: NA
v_call: TRBV28
j_call: TRBJ2-3
cdr3_nt: TGTGCCAGCAGTTCGGACAGGGGGGTAACAGATACGCAGTATTTT
cdr3_aa: CASSSDRGVTDTQYF

d_call: TRBD1
cdr3_length: 13
clone_size: NA
v_call: TRBV28
j_call: TRBJ2-7
cdr3_nt: TGTGCCGGTTCGACAGGGTTGGCCTACGAGCAGTACTTC
cdr3_aa: CAGSTGLAYEQYF

d_call: NA
cdr3_length: 15
clone_size: NA
v_call: TRBV9
j_call: TRBJ2-3
cdr3_nt: TGTGCCAGCAGCGTAGCTACGGGGTTCACAGATACGCAGTATTTT
cdr3_aa: CASSVATGFTDTQYF

d_call: NA
cdr3_length: 19
clone_size: NA
v_call: TRBV5-6
j_call: TRBJ1-5
cdr3_nt: TGTGCCAGCAGACACAACCTGCGGAGAGGGCTGGGGAGCAATCAGCCCCAGCATTTT
cdr3_aa: CASRHNLRRGLGSNQPQHF

d_call: TRBD1
cdr3_length: 13
clone_size: NA
v_call: TRBV18
j_call: TRBJ1-2
cdr3_nt: TGTGCCAGCTCGACAGGGGCACACTATGGCTACACTTTC
cdr3_aa: CASSTGAHYGYTF

d_call: NA
cdr3_length: 15
clone_size: NA
v_call: TRBV29-1
j_call: TRBJ2-1
cdr3_nt: TGCAGCGTTGAGACGGGGACTGGTTCCTACAATGAGCAGTTCTTC
cdr3_aa: CSVETGTGSYNEQFF

d_call: NA
cdr3_length: 16
clone_size: NA
v_call: TRBV29-1
j_call: TRBJ1-2
cdr3_nt: TGCAGCGCCCTATCACAATACGGCAGACAGGTCTATGGCTACACCTTC
cdr3_aa: CSALSQYGRQVYGYTF

d_call: NA
cdr3_length: 16
clone_size: few
v_call: TRBV5-5
j_call: TRBJ2-3
cdr3_nt: TGTGCCAGCAGCTTGGCATTAGGGGTTCGGACAGATACGCAGTATTTT
cdr3_aa: CASSLALGVRTDTQYF

d_call: NA
cdr3_length: 13
clone_size: NA
v_call: TRBV7-9
j_call: TRBJ2-3
cdr3_nt: TGTGCCAGCAGCTGGTCGGGGGCAGATACGCAGTATTTT
cdr3_aa: CASSWSGADTQYF

d_call: TRBD1
cdr3_length: 13
clone_size: few
v_call: TRBV10-2
j_call: TRBJ2-1
cdr3_nt: TGCGCCAGCAGTGACCGGACAGGGGATGAGCAGTTCTTC
cdr3_aa: CASSDRTGDEQFF

d_call: TRBD2
cdr3_length: 15
clone_size: NA
v_call: TRBV5-1
j_call: TRBJ2-4
cdr3_nt: TGCGCCAGCAGCTTGGGCGGGAGAAACAAAAACATTCAGTACTTC
cdr3_aa: CASSLGGRNKNIQYF

d_call: NA
cdr3_length: 15
clone_size: many
v_call: TRBV5-1
j_call: TRBJ2-5
cdr3_nt: TGCGCCAGCAGCTTGAATGACCCCATGGGAGAGACCCAGTACTTC
cdr3_aa: CASSLNDPMGETQYF

d_call: NA
cdr3_length: 14
clone_size: few
v_call: TRBV7-2
j_call: TRBJ1-2
cdr3_nt: TGTGCCAGCAGCTTAGGTCACTGGGGAGGTGGCTACACCTTC
cdr3_aa: CASSLGHWGGGYTF

d_call: TRBD2
cdr3_length: 13
clone_size: few
v_call: TRBV12-3/TRBV12-4
j_call: TRBJ2-3
cdr3_nt: TGTGCCAGCACTCCCGGGGGGATCGATACGCAGTATTTT
cdr3_aa: CASTPGGIDTQYF

d_call: NA
cdr3_length: 21
clone_size: NA
v_call: TRBV5-1
j_call: TRBJ2-7
cdr3_nt: TGCGCCAGCAGCTTGAGGGGTCACAGTCTCGGGCGAAAGCCCCTCTACAATGAGCAGTACTTC
cdr3_aa: CASSLRGHSLGRKPLYNEQYF

d_call: TRBD2
cdr3_length: 14
clone_size: few
v_call: TRBV29-1
j_call: TRBJ2-3
cdr3_nt: TGCAGCGTTGAAGCTAGCGGGAGGACAGATACGCAGTATTTT
cdr3_aa: CSVEASGRTDTQYF

d_call: TRBD2
cdr3_length: 16
clone_size: few
v_call: TRBV7-7
j_call: TRBJ2-5
cdr3_nt: TGTGCCAGCAGCTTAGCGGCTAGCGGTTACCAAGAGACCCAGTACTTC
cdr3_aa: CASSLAASGYQETQYF

d_call: NA
cdr3_length: 13
clone_size: many
v_call: TRBV7-9
j_call: TRBJ2-7
cdr3_nt: TGTGCCAGCAGCTTAGTGACAGTAAACGAGCAGTACTTC
cdr3_aa: CASSLVTVNEQYF